This TCR beta chain comes out of a study of lymphopenia after photon versus proton radiotherapy. General study points: Oligoclonal CD8+ Temra expansion after nadir drove photon patients' diversity drop. Relative stability marked proton patients; photon patients lost diversity and naive cells.

Repertoires were generated with immunoSEQ multiplex PCR, while TCRdb's copy carries only in-frame clones and drops some. The sample yields 60,000 to 75,000 clones, around 87% seen once. As for this clone: Antigen unknown.

This specimen consisted of peripheral blood, obtained from a patient treated with proton-based radiotherapy. This receptor was obtained from an older man with esophageal cancer.

The CDR3 DNA is TGTGCCAGCAGTTCGGGACAGTTACATGGCTACACCTTC. Residues: CASSSGQLHGYTF. This chain links TRBV28 with TRBJ1-2, with TRBD1 matching 7 bases. This CDR3 comprises 13 residues. From germline, CDR1 is MDHEN and CDR2 SYDVKM. Trimming took 4 bases from V and 6 from J; bases not matched to a gene: 5.